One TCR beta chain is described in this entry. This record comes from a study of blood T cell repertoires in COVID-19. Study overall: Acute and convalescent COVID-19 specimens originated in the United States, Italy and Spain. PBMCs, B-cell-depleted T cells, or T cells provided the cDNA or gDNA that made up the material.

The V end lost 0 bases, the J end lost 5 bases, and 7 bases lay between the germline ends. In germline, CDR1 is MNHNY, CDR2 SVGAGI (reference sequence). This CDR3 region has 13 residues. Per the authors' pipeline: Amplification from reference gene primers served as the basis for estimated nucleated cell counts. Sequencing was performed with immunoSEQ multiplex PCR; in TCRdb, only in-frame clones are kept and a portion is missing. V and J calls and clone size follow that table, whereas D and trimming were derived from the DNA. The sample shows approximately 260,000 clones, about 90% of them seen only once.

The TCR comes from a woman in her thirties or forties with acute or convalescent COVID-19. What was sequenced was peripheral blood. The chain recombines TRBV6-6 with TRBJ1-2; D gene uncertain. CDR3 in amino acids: CASSYSIEYGYTF. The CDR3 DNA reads TGTGCCAGCAGTTACTCGATTGAGTATGGCTACACCTTC.